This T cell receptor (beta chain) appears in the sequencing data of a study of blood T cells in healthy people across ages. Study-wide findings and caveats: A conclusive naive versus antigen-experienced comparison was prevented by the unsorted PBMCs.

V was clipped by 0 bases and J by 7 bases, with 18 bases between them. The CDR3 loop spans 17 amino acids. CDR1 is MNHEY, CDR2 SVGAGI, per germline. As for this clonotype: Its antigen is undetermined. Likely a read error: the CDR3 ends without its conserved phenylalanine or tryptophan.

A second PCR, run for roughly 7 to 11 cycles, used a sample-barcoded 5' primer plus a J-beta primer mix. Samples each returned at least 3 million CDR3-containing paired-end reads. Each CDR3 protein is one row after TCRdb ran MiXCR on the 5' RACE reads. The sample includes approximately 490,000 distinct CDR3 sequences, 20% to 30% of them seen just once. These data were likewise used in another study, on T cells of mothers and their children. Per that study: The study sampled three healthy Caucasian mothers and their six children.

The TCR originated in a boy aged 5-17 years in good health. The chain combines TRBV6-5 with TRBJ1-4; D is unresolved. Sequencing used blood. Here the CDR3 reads CASSYSPFAGDSEKLFL. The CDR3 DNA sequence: TGTGCCAGCAGTTACTCCCCTTTCGCCGGGGATAGTGAAAAACTGTTTTTG.